This T cell receptor (beta chain) was documented in a study of T cell repertoires in cytomegalovirus infection. Study-level information: Public TCR beta signature analysis indicated the presence of both CMV infection and matching HLA type.

TCRdb re-derived calls from the reads in MiXCR, one entry per CDR3 protein. The sample yields approximately 700,000 distinct CDR3 sequences, about a third seen once. The CDR3 extends over 15 amino acids. The germline gives CDR1 SGHAT, CDR2 FQNNGV. The V and J ends lost 5 bases and 8 bases respectively, with 18 bases between them. The TCR sequence derives from a human donor in good health (CMV status not recorded). Some clones in this sample may be carry-over from other donors' samples. The rearrangement uses TRBV11-2 and TRBJ1-4; D unresolved. Sequenced: PBMCs. This CDR3 reads CASSHGIGPGEKLFF. Written as DNA, the CDR3 is TGTGCCAGCAGCCATGGAATTGGGCCTGGCGAAAAACTGTTTTTT.